This TCR beta chain was recovered during a study of early T cells in non-severe SARS-CoV-2 infection (dated by TCRdb to about 2021). Context from the whole study: Because TCR sequencing was done on bulk RNA from unsorted whole blood, the alpha and beta chains could not be paired.

A case-control design nested within a healthcare worker cohort in London, UK, was used, with weekly nasopharyngeal swab PCR tests and blood sampling performed. Healthcare workers were recruited between 23 and 31 March 2020, during the week of the UK lockdown, and were followed weekly for up to roughly 15 weeks. Points the paper makes about the study in general: VDJdb matching was skewed toward anti-spike CD8 responses, so virus-specific expansions were likely underestimated and private and CD4 specificities were missed.

Libraries were prepared through 5' RACE. The reads were generated on a NextSeq 500. In the TCR library protocol, unique molecular identifiers were attached to individual cDNA molecules to correct for PCR bias and sequencing error. Both TCR alpha and beta chains were sequenced, and tight co-correlation was observed between alpha and beta sequence abundances in each sample. The original methods were these. Decombinator V4 was used to annotate the V gene, J gene and CDR3 of the TCR sequences. Expanded TCRs were defined as changing significantly between any two time points under a Poisson model with p below 0.0001. Abundances of TCRs were expressed as counts per million after normalisation to the total number of TCRs sequenced in each sample. A search of VDJdb, accessed on 1 November 2021, was run for TCRs annotated to CMV, EBV and SARS-CoV-2, with TCRs annotated for multiple antigens excluded. TCRdb reran the public reads through fastp at Q25 and MiXCR, keeping productive beta chains. Identical CDR3 proteins give one entry, which carries the most common genes and DNA. For this entry, the V and J calls and clone size follow TCRdb and not the study's own pipeline. Counted in this sample were about 36,000 distinct CDR3 sequences; less than 7.5% of them appeared once. Around 23% of the sample rests with the top ten.

This clonotype has a handful of counts. Its target antigen remains unknown. Base qualities are not recorded, but no much larger clone differs from it by a single base. The receptor was derived from an adult who was a healthcare worker with PCR-confirmed SARS-CoV-2 infection or an uninfected control (not recorded which). Here the sequenced sample was whole blood, taken at baseline.

CDR3 loop: CASSATSGTADTQYF. The sequence in DNA is TGTGCCAGCAGCGCCACTAGCGGGACCGCAGATACGCAGTATTTT. The chain employs TRBV9 and TRBJ2-3; a stretch of 10 junction bases matches TRBD2. V ends up 3 bases short and J 4 bases short, with an unmatched junction base count of 5. CDR1 and CDR2 were assigned from the germline V gene as SGDLS and YYNGEE. The CDR3, cysteine through phenylalanine, is 15 amino acids long. CDR3 DNA is the only sequence kept; it has 45 bases, read in frame from the first base.